The table lists the clone carrying this TCR beta chain with a few counts. Its antigen is not identified. Amplified TCR beta CDR3 regions were obtained using RNA transcripts as template. Investigators did first-round RT-PCR with HTBI primers, then second-round multiplex PCR. TCRdb re-derived calls from the multiplex PCR reads in MiXCR, one entry per CDR3 protein. The sample has 450,000 or so distinct CDR3 sequences; approximately 14% are singletons. The sample belongs to a study of Graves' ophthalmopathy and Graves' hyperthyroidism. The wider study: Untreated patients at initial diagnosis provided peripheral blood.

Isolation of PBMCs was performed using 9.5 to 10 ml of fresh peripheral blood. Germline trimming cut 5 bases from V and 6 bases from J; bases unmatched to any gene: 8. This CDR3 is built from 15 residues. The germline V gene has CDR1 LGHDT and CDR2 YNNKEL (reference sequence). Study-wide points: Distinction of ophthalmopathy from stable hyperthyroidism by a 13-signature model reached almost 90% sensitivity and 81.08% specificity.

This receptor was taken from a woman aged 25 to 39 with Graves' ophthalmopathy. V gene TRBV3-1 combines with J gene TRBJ2-2, with TRBD1 matching 8 bases. Input material: blood. The CDR3 is CASSERQGRAGELFF. In DNA, the CDR3 is TGTGCCAGCAGCGAGCGACAGGGGCGGGCCGGGGAGCTGTTTTTT.